This T cell receptor (beta chain) was identified during a study of blood T cell repertoires in COVID-19. In the study overall: The samples span acute and convalescent COVID-19 from the United States, Italy and Spain.

The data were produced by immunoSEQ multiplex PCR, yet TCRdb's version contains in-frame clones alone and is incomplete. The sample yields under 450,000 clones, 70% to 90% seen once. Trimming shortened V by 1 base and J by 5 bases, and 8 bases separated the two germline ends. CDR3 length: 13 amino acids. Germline V gene lookup returns CDR1 SGHTA and CDR2 FQGNSA. V gene TRBV7-2 combines with J gene TRBJ1-2; D gene uncertain. Sample: PBMCs or T cells enriched from blood (not recorded which). The TCR sequence derives from a man aged 25 to 45 who had recovered from COVID-19. The CDR3 DNA reads TGTGCCAGCAGCTTAGAAGGCGGATATGGCTACACCTTC. It is translated as CASSLEGGYGYTF.